A selection of T cell receptor beta chains follows, all from one sample in a study of T cells in Graves' hyperthyroidism and ophthalmopathy. TCRdb fed the multiplex PCR reads into MiXCR, producing one record per CDR3 protein. Of nearly 750,000 distinct CDR3 sequences listed, roughly a third were seen once; the top ten hold about a third. The sequenced sample consisted of blood. Receptors originate from a woman in her thirties or forties with Graves' hyperthyroidism. CDR3s include the opening cysteine and the closing phenylalanine or tryptophan. A D gene is named only where the DNA matches it firmly. Rows give clone size only sometimes, using once, few, many, or a class for an expanded clone.

>NA|NA|TRBJ1-1|TRBV11-2
CASSLDRNRVTEAFF
TGTGCCAGCAGCTTAGATCGTAACCGGGTGACTGAAGCTTTCTTT
>few|NA|TRBJ2-1|TRBV7-9
CASSEQRARSQFF
TGTGCCAGCAGCGAGCAGCGGGCGAGATCCCAGTTCTTC
>few|NA|TRBJ1-2|TRBV5-6
CASSSGAESYGYTF
TGTGCCAGCAGCTCAGGGGCGGAGAGCTATGGCTACACCTTC
>many|NA|TRBJ1-6|TRBV7-9
CASSAWGGDNSPLHF
TGTGCCAGCAGCGCCTGGGGGGGGGATAATTCACCCCTCCACTTT
>many|NA|TRBJ1-1|TRBV2
CASSQGSGTEAFF
TGTGCCAGCAGCCAGGGTTCCGGCACTGAAGCTTTCTTT
>many|NA|TRBJ2-5|TRBV7-9
CASSPFFQETQYF
TGTGCCAGCAGCCCCTTCTTCCAAGAGACCCAGTACTTC
>few|NA|TRBJ1-1|TRBV7-2
CASSLVGVGAMDTEAFF
TGTGCCAGCAGCTTAGTGGGGGTAGGGGCTATGGACACTGAAGCTTTCTTT
>NA|NA|TRBJ2-5|TRBV29-1
CSVDQGNQETQYF
TGCAGCGTTGACCAGGGAAACCAAGAGACCCAGTACTTC
>NA|NA|TRBJ1-5|TRBV19
CASSKTPGLAYQPQHF
TGTGCCAGTTCGAAAACACCGGGACTGGCATATCAGCCCCAGCATTTT
>NA|NA|TRBJ1-6|TRBV10-1
CASSGAYNSPLHF
TGCGCCAGCAGTGGGGCCTATAATTCACCCCTCCACTTT
>many|TRBD1|TRBJ1-1|TRBV29-1
CSVTGQENTEAFF
TGCAGCGTTACGGGACAGGAGAACACTGAAGCTTTCTTT
>once|NA|TRBJ2-6|TRBV10-3
CASRSVGANVLTF
TGTGCCTCCCGGTCGGTCGGGGCCAACGTCCTGACTTTC
>NA|TRBD1|TRBJ1-2|TRBV7-2
CASSFTGENNYGYTF
TGTGCCAGCAGCTTCACAGGGGAGAACAACTATGGCTACACCTTC
>NA|TRBD1|TRBJ2-5|TRBV25-1
CASSSPGQGYQETQYF
TGTGCCAGCAGTTCCCCGGGACAGGGATACCAAGAGACCCAGTACTTC
>many|TRBD1|TRBJ1-3|TRBV19
CASSILRGKNTIYF
TGTGCCAGTAGTATACTCAGGGGGAAGAACACCATATATTTT
>few|NA|TRBJ1-1|TRBV5-5
CASSLGASGYTEAFF
TGTGCCAGCAGCTTAGGGGCCTCAGGTTACACTGAAGCTTTCTTT
>NA|NA|TRBJ1-1|TRBV27
CASSKYSSIGDTEAFF
TGTGCCAGCAGTAAATACTCATCCATCGGGGACACTGAAGCTTTCTTT
>few|TRBD1|TRBJ2-7|TRBV6-2/TRBV6-3
CASSYSRGPTDEQYF
TGTGCCAGCAGTTACAGTAGGGGGCCAACCGACGAGCAGTACTTC
>many|NA|TRBJ1-3|TRBV7-2
CASTGESGNTIYF
TGTGCCAGCACTGGGGAGTCTGGAAACACCATATATTTT
>NA|NA|TRBJ1-5|TRBV5-4
CASSQGDRRDGQPQHF
TGCGCCAGCAGCCAAGGGGATCGTAGGGACGGGCAGCCCCAGCATTTT
>many|NA|TRBJ1-5|TRBV7-9
CASSLYINQPQHF
TGTGCCAGCAGCTTATACATTAATCAGCCCCAGCATTTT
>many|TRBD1|TRBJ1-2|TRBV12-3/TRBV12-4
CASRGTGGYGYTF
TGTGCCAGCAGAGGAACAGGGGGCTATGGCTACACCTTC
>NA|TRBD1|TRBJ1-6|TRBV7-8
CASKIRGRLNSPLHF
TGTGCCAGCAAGATCAGGGGGCGGCTTAATTCACCCCTCCACTTT
>NA|NA|TRBJ2-5|TRBV7-7
CASSSGLSIQETQYF
TGTGCTAGCAGCTCCGGACTATCGATACAAGAGACCCAGTACTTC
>NA|NA|TRBJ2-6|TRBV12-3/TRBV12-4
CASSKRGSGANVLTF
TGTGCCAGCAGTAAAAGGGGGTCTGGGGCCAACGTCCTGACTTTC
>many|NA|TRBJ1-5|TRBV7-8
CASSSIPNSNQPQHF
TGTGCCAGCAGCTCTATCCCCAATAGCAATCAGCCCCAGCATTTT
>NA|NA|TRBJ2-2|TRBV12-3/TRBV12-4
CASSQPTPEELFF
TGTGCCAGCAGCCAGCCGACCCCTGAGGAGCTGTTTTTT
>NA|TRBD1|TRBJ2-7|TRBV7-2
CASSRGQDKSDEQYF
TGTGCCAGCAGCCGAGGACAGGACAAGAGCGATGAGCAGTACTTC
>many|TRBD1|TRBJ2-6|TRBV7-2
CASSFSDRGVGANVLTF
TGTGCCAGCAGCTTTTCGGACAGGGGTGTCGGGGCCAACGTCCTGACTTTC
>NA|TRBD2|TRBJ2-2|TRBV20-1
CSARPLAGHTGTGELFF
TGCAGTGCTCGACCACTAGCGGGGCATACCGGCACCGGGGAGCTGTTTTTT
>NA|NA|TRBJ1-1|TRBV20-1
CSARGFRDTYTEAFF
TGCAGTGCTAGAGGGTTCCGGGACACTTACACTGAAGCTTTCTTT
>once|NA|TRBJ2-7|TRBV12-3/TRBV12-4
CASAPGAQVHQQYF
TGTGCCAGCGCCCCGGGCGCTCAGGTCCACCAGCAGTACTTC
>many|TRBD1|TRBJ1-6|TRBV6-5
CASSYSGQGGPLHF
TGTGCCAGCAGTTACTCGGGACAGGGAGGACCCCTCCACTTT
>many|TRBD1|TRBJ2-7|TRBV7-6
CASSLQGQSYEQYF
TGTGCCAGCAGCTTACAGGGACAGTCCTACGAGCAGTACTTC
>NA|TRBD1|TRBJ1-2|TRBV7-1
CASSSPQGGRYGYTF
TGTGCCAGCAGCTCACCACAGGGGGGACGCTATGGCTACACCTTC
>few|TRBD2|TRBJ2-2|TRBV9
CASSFGEGTGELFF
TGTGCCAGCAGCTTTGGGGAGGGGACCGGGGAGCTGTTTTTT
>few|NA|TRBJ2-7|TRBV6-4
CASTRTALYEQYF
TGTGCCAGCACCAGGACGGCTCTCTACGAGCAGTACTTC
>NA|NA|TRBJ1-4|TRBV6-5
CASSSGGQEKLFF
TGTGCCAGCAGTTCCGGGGGCCAAGAAAAACTGTTTTTT
>many|NA|TRBJ1-2|TRBV20-1
CSARVEHGHNYGYTF
TGCAGTGCTAGAGTCGAGCATGGGCATAACTATGGCTACACCTTC
>many|NA|TRBJ1-5|TRBV24-1
CATSGQSNQPQHF
TGTGCCACCAGTGGACAGAGCAATCAGCCCCAGCATTTT
>few|TRBD2|TRBJ2-2|TRBV7-2
CASSSGLAGHTGELFF
TGTGCCAGCAGCTCAGGACTAGCGGGGCACACCGGGGAGCTGTTTTTT
>NA|NA|TRBJ2-2|TRBV24-1
CATSDGGYTGELFF
TGTGCCACCAGTGATGGGGGGTACACCGGGGAGCTGTTTTTT
>NA|NA|TRBJ2-2|TRBV4-1
CASSEWESPLAGELFF
TGCGCCAGCAGCGAGTGGGAGTCGCCTTTGGCCGGGGAGCTGTTTTTT
>few|TRBD1|TRBJ2-7|TRBV11-2
CASSSPQGRTGPYEQYF
TGTGCCAGCAGCTCGCCCCAGGGAAGGACAGGGCCCTACGAGCAGTACTTC
>many|NA|TRBJ1-2|TRBV12-3/TRBV12-4
CASSSMDTHGYTF
TGTGCCAGCAGTTCCATGGACACCCATGGCTACACCTTC
>NA|NA|TRBJ2-2|TRBV10-3
CAIKRTGTGSCFF
NA
>NA|NA|TRBJ2-3|TRBV7-6
CATERSGTDTQYF
TGTGCCACTGAGCGGTCGGGCACAGATACGCAGTATTTT
>NA|NA|TRBJ2-7|TRBV11-2
CASSSGLSRAQYF
TGTGCCAGCAGTTCGGGGTTGTCGCGTGCGCAGTACTTC
>few|TRBD2|TRBJ2-7|TRBV20-1
CSAISVAGGPVEQYF
TGCAGTGCAATCTCGGTGGCGGGGGGGCCCGTCGAGCAGTACTTC
>many|NA|TRBJ1-2|TRBV19
CASIGGHSNYGYTF
TGTGCCAGTATAGGGGGGCACTCTAACTATGGCTACACCTTC
>NA|NA|TRBJ2-7|TRBV5-4
CASSWGLYYYEQYF
TGTGCCAGCAGCTGGGGACTGTATTACTACGAGCAGTACTTC
>many|NA|TRBJ2-5|TRBV20-1
CSVMSQGGETQYF
TGCAGTGTTATGTCGCAGGGGGGAGAGACCCAGTACTTC
>NA|NA|TRBJ1-5|TRBV10-1
CASCGRGHQPQHF
TGTGCCAGCTGTGGGAGGGGTCATCAGCCCCAGCATTTT
>NA|TRBD1|TRBJ1-3|TRBV5-1
CASRPQGAGNTIYF
TGCGCCAGCAGGCCGCAGGGGGCTGGAAACACCATATATTTT
>many|NA|TRBJ2-7|TRBV29-1
CSVALSYEQYF
TGCAGCGTTGCGTTGTCCTACGAGCAGTACTTC
>NA|NA|TRBJ2-5|TRBV9
CASSVGLSGKETQYF
TGTGCCAGCAGCGTAGGGCTCTCGGGGAAAGAGACCCAGTACTTC
>NA|TRBD1|TRBJ1-2|TRBV6-1
CASSLTGGSFGYTF
TGTGCCAGCAGTCTGACAGGGGGCAGTTTTGGCTACACCTTC